These T cell receptor beta chains were read from a single sample in a study of vaccination and CD4 T cells after COVID-19. Their specific antigens are unknown. One entry per CDR3 protein results from TCRdb running MiXCR on the PCR reads. The profile shows 4,500 to 6,500 distinct CDR3 sequences, around 38% of them singletons. Sequencing was carried out using CD4+ T cells from blood, cultured in vitro. The source is a human donor in good health. CDR3s include the opening cysteine and the closing phenylalanine or tryptophan. Fields, in order: D gene, clone size, V gene, J gene, CDR3 DNA, CDR3 protein. The D gene is left open where the match is weak. Clone size is stated in some rows and not others, as once, few, many or a class when expanded.

NA	NA	TRBV20-1	TRBJ1-6	TGCAGTGCTAGAGGGACAGATAATTCACCCCTCCACTTT	CSARGTDNSPLHF
NA	NA	TRBV12-3/TRBV12-4	TRBJ1-5	TGTGCCAGCAGGGGGGCAGGGAATAGCAATCAGCCCCAGCATTTT	CASRGAGNSNQPQHF
NA	NA	TRBV9	TRBJ2-7	TGTGCCAGCAGCGCGGACGGATTCATTAGTGGCGAGCAGTACTTC	CASSADGFISGEQYF
TRBD1	few	TRBV20-1	TRBJ1-1	TGCAGTGCTAGCAAAACAGGGGTGGTCACTGAAGCTTTCTTT	CSASKTGVVTEAFF
NA	few	TRBV30	TRBJ2-5	TGTGCCTGGAGTGGTAGCAGGGGAGAGACCCAGTACTTC	CAWSGSRGETQYF
NA	once	TRBV10-1	TRBJ2-2	TGCGCCAGCGGGGCAAACACCGGGGAGCTGTTTTTT	CASGANTGELFF
NA	NA	TRBV7-2	TRBJ2-1	TGTGCCACGGAGGGGTCAAACAATGAGCAGTTCTTC	CATEGSNNEQFF
NA	NA	TRBV20-1	TRBJ2-5	TGCAGTGGGTGGGCGGTCCCAGCTCAAGAGACCCAGTACTTC	CSGWAVPAQETQYF
NA	NA	TRBV6-5	TRBJ2-7	TGTGCCAGCAGTTACTCGGTCCCGGGACAAGGGTACGAGCAGTACTTC	CASSYSVPGQGYEQYF
NA	NA	TRBV12-3/TRBV12-4	TRBJ1-2	TGTGCCAGCAGTTCCCCGGGGTATAGTAACTATGGCTACACCTTC	CASSSPGYSNYGYTF
TRBD1	large	TRBV12-3/TRBV12-4	TRBJ1-2	TGTGCCAGCAGTTTGAGGACAGGGATCTATGGCTACACCTTC	CASSLRTGIYGYTF
NA	few	TRBV20-1	TRBJ1-6	TGCAGTGCTAGTAGCCGGGAGAGCTCCTATAATTCACCCCTCCACTTT	CSASSRESSYNSPLHF
TRBD2	NA	TRBV10-1	TRBJ2-1	TGCGCCAGCAGTCTATTAAGAAGGAGCCGGACTAGCGGGAGGGCCCACAATGAGCAGTTCTTC	CASSLLRRSRTSGRAHNEQFF
NA	NA	TRBV27	TRBJ1-1	TGTGCCAGCAGTCCCCATGACGGGATTAACACTGAAGCTTTCTTT	CASSPHDGINTEAFF
NA	NA	TRBV6-2/TRBV6-3	TRBJ2-2	TGTGCCAGCAGCCTAGGGGACACCGGGGAGCTGTTTTTT	CASSLGDTGELFF
TRBD1	once	TRBV2	TRBJ2-2	TGTGCCAGCAGGGGGACAGGGGAAGCCGGGGAGCTGTTTTTT	CASRGTGEAGELFF
NA	few	TRBV5-4	TRBJ2-5	TGTGCCAGCAGCTTGGTAATGCAGGGACAAGAGACCCAGTACTTC	CASSLVMQGQETQYF
NA	few	TRBV6-1	TRBJ1-1	TGTGCCAGCAGTATCGGACATTCGAACACTGAAGCTTTCTTT	CASSIGHSNTEAFF
NA	NA	TRBV12-3/TRBV12-4	TRBJ1-2	TGTGCCAGCAGTCCCACACAGGGTCTCTATGGCTACACCTTC	CASSPTQGLYGYTF
TRBD2	NA	TRBV6-1	TRBJ2-1	TGTGCCAGCAACCCGGGGGGGAGCTCCTACAATGAGCAGTTCTTC	CASNPGGSSYNEQFF
TRBD1	NA	TRBV30	TRBJ1-2	TGTGCCTGGAGCAGGACAGGAACTAACTATGGCTACACCTTC	CAWSRTGTNYGYTF
TRBD1	NA	TRBV19	TRBJ1-1	TGTGCCAGTAGTATAGAGGGGACAGGGACTGAAGCTTTCTTT	CASSIEGTGTEAFF
TRBD1	NA	TRBV6-1	TRBJ2-7	TGTGCCAGCATGGGGGACAGGATCTACGAGCAGTACTTC	CASMGDRIYEQYF
NA	large	TRBV11-2	TRBJ2-1	TGTGCCAGCAGCGGGACGGGGTTCAATGAGCAGTTCTTC	CASSGTGFNEQFF
NA	NA	TRBV27	TRBJ2-5	TGTGCCAGCGGCCCCGATCGGGGAAAAGAGACCCAGTACTTC	CASGPDRGKETQYF
TRBD2	NA	TRBV6-1	TRBJ2-3	TGTGCCAGCAGTGAACAAGCGGGGTTCCATACGCAGTATTTT	CASSEQAGFHTQYF
NA	NA	TRBV29-1	TRBJ2-1	TGCAGCGTTGTTTACGGAATTGAGCAGTTCTTC	CSVVYGIEQFF
TRBD2	NA	TRBV20-1	TRBJ2-3	TGCAGTGCTTCCCCAGCGGGAGCTAGCACAGATACGCAGTATTTT	CSASPAGASTDTQYF
NA	NA	TRBV6-1	TRBJ2-7	TGTGCCAGCAATCCAGCGGGTTACTCCTACGAGCAGTACTTC	CASNPAGYSYEQYF
NA	few	TRBV7-2	TRBJ1-3	TGTGCCAGCAGCTTAGGGGAATGGGGTGGGTTAAGGAACACCATATATTTT	CASSLGEWGGLRNTIYF
NA	NA	TRBV28	TRBJ1-2	TGTGCCAGCAGTTTATCGGGACGACCCCGGAGCTATGGCTACACCTTC	CASSLSGRPRSYGYTF
TRBD2	once	TRBV20-1	TRBJ2-1	TGCAGTGCTAGGATCCCTAGCGGGGGGGCTAATGAGCAGTTCTTC	CSARIPSGGANEQFF
NA	NA	TRBV6-2/TRBV6-3	TRBJ2-7	TGTGCCAGCAGCCGTACTAATTACGAGCAGTACTTC	CASSRTNYEQYF
NA	NA	TRBV30	TRBJ1-1	TGTGCCTGGAGTGCCTGGGGAAGTAAGTTGGCCACTGAAGCTTTCTTT	CAWSAWGSKLATEAFF
TRBD1	few	TRBV19	TRBJ1-2	TGTGCCAGTAGTTCAGGACAGGTACGCGCCTATGGCTACACCTTC	CASSSGQVRAYGYTF
NA	NA	TRBV18	TRBJ2-5	TGTGCCAGCTCACCACGGACGCGGGCAGAGACCCAGTACTTC	CASSPRTRAETQYF
NA	NA	TRBV20-1	TRBJ1-3	TGCAGTGCTAGCCTCAGGGAAACTGGAAACACCATATATTTT	CSASLRETGNTIYF
NA	few	TRBV15	TRBJ1-5	TGTGCCACCAGCAGAAGTCTACAGAGCAATCAGCCCCAGCATTTT	CATSRSLQSNQPQHF
NA	NA	TRBV19	TRBJ1-3	TGTGCCAGTAGGACGGGGGACACCATATATTTT	CASRTGDTIYF
TRBD2	NA	TRBV5-1	TRBJ2-7	TGCGCCAGCAGCATAGCGGGAGGGACTCCCGAGCAGTACTTC	CASSIAGGTPEQYF
NA	few	TRBV5-1	TRBJ2-6	TGCGCCAGCCGAGGGGAAGGGGCCAACGTCCTGACTTTC	CASRGEGANVLTF
TRBD1	NA	TRBV12-3/TRBV12-4	TRBJ2-2	TGTGCCAGCAGCCGGACAGGGCTCCGGGCCGGGGAGCTGTTTTTT	CASSRTGLRAGELFF